The TCR beta chain under discussion was sequenced for a study of cytomegalovirus exposure and HLA in healthy donors. Use of 60 Vbeta and 13 Jbeta primers characterized the PCR. The method was immunoSEQ multiplex PCR; TCRdb's version includes in-frame clones alone and lacks a portion of them. This repertoire shows some 170,000 clones, roughly 80% found once; its top ten account for 9% to 10%. Germline V gives CDR1 LNHNV, CDR2 YYDKDF (reference sequence). The CDR3 is made up of 13 amino acids. After removal of 5 bases from V and 10 bases from J, the junction contained 10 bases not matched to a gene. The clonotype was recovered from a man younger than 35 in good health and CMV-seropositive. The sample comprised PBMCs. The rearrangement uses TRBV15 and TRBJ1-1, with 7 positions matching TRBD1. The CDR3 loop reads CATSGHRGSIAFF. CDR3 bases: TGTGCCACCAGCGGGCACAGGGGATCAATAGCTTTCTTT. The variable domain in full, with the rest retrieved from reference TRBV15 and TRBJ1-1, is DAMVIQNPRYQVTQFGKPVTLSCSQTLNHNVMYWYQQKSSQAPKLLFHYYDKDFNNEADTPDNFQSRRPNTSFCFLDIRSPGLGDTAMYLCATSGHRGSIAFFGQGTRLTVV.